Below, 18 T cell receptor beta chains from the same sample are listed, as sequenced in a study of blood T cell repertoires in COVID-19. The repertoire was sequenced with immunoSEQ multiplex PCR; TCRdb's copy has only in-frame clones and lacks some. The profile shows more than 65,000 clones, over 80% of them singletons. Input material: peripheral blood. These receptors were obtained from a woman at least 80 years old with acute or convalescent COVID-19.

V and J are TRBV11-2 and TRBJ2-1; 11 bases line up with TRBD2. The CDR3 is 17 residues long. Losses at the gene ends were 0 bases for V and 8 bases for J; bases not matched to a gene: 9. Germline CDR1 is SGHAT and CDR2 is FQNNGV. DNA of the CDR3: TGTGCCAGCAGCTTAGATTTGCTAGCGGGAGGTGGCCATGAGCAGTTCTTC. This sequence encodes CASSLDLLAGGGHEQFF.

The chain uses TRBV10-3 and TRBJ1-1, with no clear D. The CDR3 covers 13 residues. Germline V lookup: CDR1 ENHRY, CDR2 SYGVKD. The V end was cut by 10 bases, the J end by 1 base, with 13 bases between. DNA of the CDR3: TGTGCCACCGAAATCCAGCGGAACACTGAAGCTTTCTTT. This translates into CATEIQRNTEAFF.

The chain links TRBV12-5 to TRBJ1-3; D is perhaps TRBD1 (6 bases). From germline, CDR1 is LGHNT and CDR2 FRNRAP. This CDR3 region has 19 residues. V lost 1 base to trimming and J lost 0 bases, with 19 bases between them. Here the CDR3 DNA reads TGTGCTAGTGGTTTGGGGGGAGTTTGGACAGAAGACTCTGGAAACACCATATATTTT. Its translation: CASGLGGVWTEDSGNTIYF.

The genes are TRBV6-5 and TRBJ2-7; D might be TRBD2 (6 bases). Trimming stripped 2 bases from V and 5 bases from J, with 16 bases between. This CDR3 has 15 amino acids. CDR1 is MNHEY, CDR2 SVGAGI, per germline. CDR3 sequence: CASSYRASAANEQYF. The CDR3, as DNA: TGTGCCAGCAGTTACCGGGCTAGCGCGGCCAACGAGCAGTACTTC.

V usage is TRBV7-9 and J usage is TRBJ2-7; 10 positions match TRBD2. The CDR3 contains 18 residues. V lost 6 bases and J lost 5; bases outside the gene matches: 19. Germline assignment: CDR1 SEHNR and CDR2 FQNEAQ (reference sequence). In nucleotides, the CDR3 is TGTGCCAGCAGTTACCCGTTTCTGAAGCGGGAGGGCCCCCACGAGCAGTACTTC. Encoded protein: CASSYPFLKREGPHEQYF.

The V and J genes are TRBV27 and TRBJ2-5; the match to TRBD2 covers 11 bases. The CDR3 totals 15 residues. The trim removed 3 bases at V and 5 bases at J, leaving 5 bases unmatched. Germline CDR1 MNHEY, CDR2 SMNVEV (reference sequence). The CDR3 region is CASSLTSGTWETQYF. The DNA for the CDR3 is TGTGCCAGCAGTTTGACTAGCGGGACTTGGGAGACCCAGTACTTC.

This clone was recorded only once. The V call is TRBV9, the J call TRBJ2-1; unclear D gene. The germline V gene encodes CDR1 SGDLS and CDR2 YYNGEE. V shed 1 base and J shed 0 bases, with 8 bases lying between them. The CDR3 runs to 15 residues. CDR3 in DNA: TGTGCCAGCAGCGTATCCGTGTCCTCCTACAATGAGCAGTTCTTC. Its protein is CASSVSVSSYNEQFF.

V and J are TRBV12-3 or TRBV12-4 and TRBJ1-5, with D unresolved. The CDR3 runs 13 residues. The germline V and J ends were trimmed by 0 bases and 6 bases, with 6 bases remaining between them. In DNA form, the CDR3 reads TGTGCCAGCAGTTTAGCGCACGGTCAGCCCCAGCATTTT. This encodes CASSLAHGQPQHF.

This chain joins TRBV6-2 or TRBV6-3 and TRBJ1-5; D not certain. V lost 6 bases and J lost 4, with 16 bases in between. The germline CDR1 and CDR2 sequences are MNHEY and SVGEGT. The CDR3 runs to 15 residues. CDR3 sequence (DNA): TGTGCCAGCAGCCGATCAGGAAATACTAATCAGCCCCAGCATTTT. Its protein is CASSRSGNTNQPQHF.

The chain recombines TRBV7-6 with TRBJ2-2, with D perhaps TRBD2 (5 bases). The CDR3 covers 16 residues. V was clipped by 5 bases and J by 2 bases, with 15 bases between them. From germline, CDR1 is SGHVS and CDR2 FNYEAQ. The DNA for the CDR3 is TGTGCCAGCAGCCCCAGCCAGCGGCCTAACACCGGGGAGCTGTTTTTT. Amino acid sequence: CASSPSQRPNTGELFF.

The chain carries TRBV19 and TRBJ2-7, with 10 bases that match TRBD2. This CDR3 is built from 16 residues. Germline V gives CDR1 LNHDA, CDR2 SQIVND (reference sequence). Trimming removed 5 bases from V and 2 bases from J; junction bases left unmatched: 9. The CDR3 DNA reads TGTGCCAGTAGTCCCGGGCTAGCGGGAGCGACCTACGAGCAGTACTTC. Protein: CASSPGLAGATYEQYF.

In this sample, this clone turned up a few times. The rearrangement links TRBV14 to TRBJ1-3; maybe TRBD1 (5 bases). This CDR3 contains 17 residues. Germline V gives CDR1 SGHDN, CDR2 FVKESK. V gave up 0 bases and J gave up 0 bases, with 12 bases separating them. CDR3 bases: TGTGCCAGCAGCCAAGATTTAGGAGGGGTCTCTGGAAACACCATATATTTT. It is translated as CASSQDLGGVSGNTIYF.

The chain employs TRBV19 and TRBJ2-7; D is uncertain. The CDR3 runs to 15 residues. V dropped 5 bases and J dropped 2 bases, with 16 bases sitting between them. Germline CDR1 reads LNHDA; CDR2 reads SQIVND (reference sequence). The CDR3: CASSLSTLVAYEQYF. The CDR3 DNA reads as TGTGCCAGTAGTCTGTCTACCTTGGTGGCCTACGAGCAGTACTTC.

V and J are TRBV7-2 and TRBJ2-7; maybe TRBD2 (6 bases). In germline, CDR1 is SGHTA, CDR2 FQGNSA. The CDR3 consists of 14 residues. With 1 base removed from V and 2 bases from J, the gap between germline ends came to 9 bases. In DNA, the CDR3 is TGTGCCAGCAGCTTAGTGCGGGGCCCCTACGAGCAGTACTTC. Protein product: CASSLVRGPYEQYF.

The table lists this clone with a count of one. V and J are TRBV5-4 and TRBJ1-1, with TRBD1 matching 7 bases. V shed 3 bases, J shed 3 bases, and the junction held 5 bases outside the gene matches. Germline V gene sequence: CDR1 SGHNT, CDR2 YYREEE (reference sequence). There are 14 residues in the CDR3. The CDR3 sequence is CASSSPGQHTEAFF. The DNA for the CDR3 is TGTGCCAGCAGCTCCCCGGGACAGCACACTGAAGCTTTCTTT.

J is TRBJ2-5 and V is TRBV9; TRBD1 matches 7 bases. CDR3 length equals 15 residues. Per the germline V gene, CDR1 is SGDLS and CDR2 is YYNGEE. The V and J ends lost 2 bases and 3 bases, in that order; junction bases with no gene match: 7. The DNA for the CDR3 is TGTGCCAGCAGCGTCACCTGGGACAGTAAAGAGACCCAGTACTTC. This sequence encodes CASSVTWDSKETQYF.

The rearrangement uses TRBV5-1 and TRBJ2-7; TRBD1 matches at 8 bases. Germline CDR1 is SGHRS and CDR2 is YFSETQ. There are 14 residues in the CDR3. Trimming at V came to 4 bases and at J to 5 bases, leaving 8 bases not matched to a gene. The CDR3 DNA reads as TGCGCCAGCAGCGCGTCAGGGGGCTGGGACGAGCAGTACTTC. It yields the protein CASSASGGWDEQYF.

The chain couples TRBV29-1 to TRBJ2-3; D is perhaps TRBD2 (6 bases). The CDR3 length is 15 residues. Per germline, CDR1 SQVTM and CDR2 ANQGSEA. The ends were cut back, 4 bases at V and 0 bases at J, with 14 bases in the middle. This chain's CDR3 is CSVGGGGPSTDTQYF. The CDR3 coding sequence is TGCAGCGTTGGGGGAGGTGGCCCTAGCACAGATACGCAGTATTTT.